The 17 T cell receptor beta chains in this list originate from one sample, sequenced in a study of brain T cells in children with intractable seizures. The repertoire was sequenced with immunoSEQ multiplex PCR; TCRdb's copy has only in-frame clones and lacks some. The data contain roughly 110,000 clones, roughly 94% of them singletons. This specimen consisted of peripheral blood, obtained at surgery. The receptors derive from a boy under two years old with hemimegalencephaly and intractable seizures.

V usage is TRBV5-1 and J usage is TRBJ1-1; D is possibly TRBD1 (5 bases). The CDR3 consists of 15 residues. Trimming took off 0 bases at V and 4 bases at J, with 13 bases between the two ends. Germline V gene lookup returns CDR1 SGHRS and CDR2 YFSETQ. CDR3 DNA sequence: TGCGCCAGCAGCTTGGGTAGCGGGGGTTTCACTGAAGCTTTCTTT. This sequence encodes CASSLGSGGFTEAFF.

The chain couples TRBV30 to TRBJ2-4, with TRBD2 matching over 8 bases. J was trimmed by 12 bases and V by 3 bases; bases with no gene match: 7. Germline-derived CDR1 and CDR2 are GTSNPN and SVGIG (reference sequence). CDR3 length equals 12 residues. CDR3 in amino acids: CAWRLAERAQYF. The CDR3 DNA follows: TGTGCCTGGAGACTAGCGGAGAGGGCTCAGTACTTC.

The CDR3 region is CASSRYTDTQYF. CDR3 bases: TGTGCCAGCTCACGATACACAGATACGCAGTATTTT. The chain employs TRBV18 and TRBJ2-3; D not resolved. This CDR3 has 12 residues. Trimming removed 4 bases at V and 2 bases at J, with 4 bases between. Germline values: CDR1 KGHSH, CDR2 LQKENI.

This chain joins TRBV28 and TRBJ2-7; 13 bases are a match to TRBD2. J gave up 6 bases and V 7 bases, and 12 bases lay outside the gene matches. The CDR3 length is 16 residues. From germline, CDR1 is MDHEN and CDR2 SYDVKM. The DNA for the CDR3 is TGTGCCAGCAAAGAACTAGCGGGAGGGCTTGTCGGCGAGCAGTACTTC. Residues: CASKELAGGLVGEQYF.

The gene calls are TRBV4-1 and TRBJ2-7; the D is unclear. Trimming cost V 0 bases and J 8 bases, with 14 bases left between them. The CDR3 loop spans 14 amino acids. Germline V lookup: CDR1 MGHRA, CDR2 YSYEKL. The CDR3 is CASSQDLGGKKQYF. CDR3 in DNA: TGCGCCAGCAGCCAAGATTTGGGCGGAAAAAAGCAGTACTTC.

This CDR3 reads CASSRWGDSGRASSYEQYF. DNA for the CDR3: TGTGCCAGCAGCCGGTGGGGGGATAGCGGGAGAGCCAGCTCCTACGAGCAGTACTTC. This chain links TRBV11-2 with TRBJ2-7, with TRBD2 matching 9 bases. V shed 5 bases, J shed 0 bases, and the junction held 17 bases outside the gene matches. The CDR3 is made up of 19 amino acids. CDR1 is SGHAT and CDR2 is FQNNGV in the germline V gene.

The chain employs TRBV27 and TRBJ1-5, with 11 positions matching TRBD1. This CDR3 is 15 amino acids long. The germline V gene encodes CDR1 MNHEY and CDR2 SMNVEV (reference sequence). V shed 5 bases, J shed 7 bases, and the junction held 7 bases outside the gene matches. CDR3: CASSPGTGGYQPQHF. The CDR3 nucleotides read TGTGCCAGCAGTCCCGGGACAGGGGGATACCAGCCCCAGCATTTT.

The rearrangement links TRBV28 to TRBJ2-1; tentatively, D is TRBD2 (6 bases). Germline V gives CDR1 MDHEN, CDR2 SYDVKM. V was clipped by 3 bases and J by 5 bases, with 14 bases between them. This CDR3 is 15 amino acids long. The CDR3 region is CASSLGSGQHNEQFF. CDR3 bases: TGTGCCAGCAGTTTGGGAAGCGGGCAACACAATGAGCAGTTCTTC.

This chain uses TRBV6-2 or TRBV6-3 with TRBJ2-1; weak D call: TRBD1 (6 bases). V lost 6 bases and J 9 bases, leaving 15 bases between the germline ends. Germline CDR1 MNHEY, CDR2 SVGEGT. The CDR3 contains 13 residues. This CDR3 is CASSQDRGSEQFF. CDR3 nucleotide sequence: TGTGCCAGCAGCCAGGATAGGGGGAGTGAGCAGTTCTTC.

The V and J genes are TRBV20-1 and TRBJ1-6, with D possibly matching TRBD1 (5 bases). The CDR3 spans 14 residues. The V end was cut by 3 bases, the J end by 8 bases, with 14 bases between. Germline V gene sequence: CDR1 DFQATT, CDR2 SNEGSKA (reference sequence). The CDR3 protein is CSASRGTSDSPLHF. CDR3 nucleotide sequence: TGCAGTGCTAGTAGAGGGACTTCGGATTCACCCCTCCACTTT.

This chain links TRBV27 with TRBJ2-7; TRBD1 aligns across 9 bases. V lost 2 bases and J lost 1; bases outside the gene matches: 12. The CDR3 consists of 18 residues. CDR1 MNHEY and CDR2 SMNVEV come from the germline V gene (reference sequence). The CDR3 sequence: CASSLIPPTGTGSYEQYF. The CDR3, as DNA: TGTGCCAGCAGTTTAATTCCCCCAACCGGGACAGGGTCCTACGAGCAGTACTTC.

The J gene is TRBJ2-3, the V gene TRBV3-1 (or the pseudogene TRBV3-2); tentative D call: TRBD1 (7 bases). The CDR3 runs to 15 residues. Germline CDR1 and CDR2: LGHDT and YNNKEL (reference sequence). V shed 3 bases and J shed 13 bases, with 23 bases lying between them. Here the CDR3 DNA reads TGTGCCAGCAGCCACCAGGGGGGTCACGGCGACGGGGAGTATTTT. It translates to CASSHQGGHGDGEYF.

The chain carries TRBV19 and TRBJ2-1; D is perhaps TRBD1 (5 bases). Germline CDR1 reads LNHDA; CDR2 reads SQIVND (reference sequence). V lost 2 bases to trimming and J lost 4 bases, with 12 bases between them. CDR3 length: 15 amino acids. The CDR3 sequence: CASSIFGASYNEQFF. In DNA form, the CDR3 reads TGTGCCAGTAGTATATTTGGGGCTTCTTACAATGAGCAGTTCTTC. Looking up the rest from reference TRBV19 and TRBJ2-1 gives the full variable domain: DGGITQSPKYLFRKEGQNVTLSCEQNLNHDAMYWYRQDPGQGLRLIYYSQIVNDFQKGDIAEGYSVSREKKESFPLTVTSAQKNPTAFYLCASSIFGASYNEQFFGPGTRLTVL.

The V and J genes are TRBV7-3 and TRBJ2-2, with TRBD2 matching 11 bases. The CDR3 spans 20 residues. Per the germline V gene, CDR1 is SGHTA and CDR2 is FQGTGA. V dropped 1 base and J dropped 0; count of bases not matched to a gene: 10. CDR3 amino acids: CASSLRWGLAELPNTGELFF. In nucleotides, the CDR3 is TGTGCCAGCAGCTTAAGATGGGGACTAGCGGAGCTCCCGAACACCGGGGAGCTGTTTTTT.

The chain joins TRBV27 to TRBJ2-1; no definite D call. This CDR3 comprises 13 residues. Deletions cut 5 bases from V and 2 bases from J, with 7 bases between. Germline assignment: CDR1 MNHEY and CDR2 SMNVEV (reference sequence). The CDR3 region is CASSPRPYNEQFF. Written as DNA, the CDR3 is TGTGCCAGCAGTCCTCGACCCTACAATGAGCAGTTCTTC.

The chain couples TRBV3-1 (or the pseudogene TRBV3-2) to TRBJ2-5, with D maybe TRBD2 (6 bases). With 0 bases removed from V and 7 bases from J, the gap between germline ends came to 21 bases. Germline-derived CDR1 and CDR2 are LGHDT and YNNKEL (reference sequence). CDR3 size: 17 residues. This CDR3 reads CASSQDLYGFGGTTQYF. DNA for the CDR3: TGTGCCAGCAGCCAAGATCTCTATGGTTTCGGAGGGACGACCCAGTACTTC.

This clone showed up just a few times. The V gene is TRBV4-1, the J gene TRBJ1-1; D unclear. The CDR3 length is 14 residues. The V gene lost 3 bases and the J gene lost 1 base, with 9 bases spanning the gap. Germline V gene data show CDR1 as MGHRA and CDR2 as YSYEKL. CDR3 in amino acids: CASSHPDGNTEAFF. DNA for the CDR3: TGCGCCAGCAGCCACCCAGACGGGAACACTGAAGCTTTCTTT.